This T cell receptor beta chain was identified in a study of blood T cell repertoires in COVID-19. About the research overall: Donors in the United States, Italy and Spain gave samples during acute or convalescent COVID-19. The cDNA or gDNA used as material had been derived from T cells, B-cell-depleted T cells, or PBMCs.

The germline CDR1 and CDR2 sequences are SGHNT and YYREEE (reference sequence). The CDR3 is 18 residues long. The trim removed 0 bases at V and 2 bases at J, leaving 10 bases unmatched. Per the original data handling: Reference gene primer amplification gave estimated nucleated cell counts. TCRdb's table, derived via immunoSEQ multiplex PCR, lists solely in-frame clones and lacks some. That table is the source of V, J and clone size, and D and trimming were worked out from the DNA. This sample has tens of thousands of clones, with roughly three quarters found just once. The sequence was collected from a woman aged 60 to 75 with acute or convalescent COVID-19. The rearrangement links TRBV5-4 to TRBJ2-3; 9 positions match TRBD2. Sequencing was carried out using peripheral blood. CDR3 coding DNA: TGTGCCAGCAGCTTGGAGCCTAGCGGGGCCGGATCCACAGATACGCAGTATTTT. Protein: CASSLEPSGAGSTDTQYF.